This T cell receptor (beta chain) emerged from a study of blood T cell repertoires in COVID-19. Study details: T cells, B-cell-depleted T cells, or PBMCs supplied cDNA or gDNA.

From germline, CDR1 is SGHRS and CDR2 YFSETQ. CDR3 length: 16 amino acids. V lost 0 bases and J lost 1; bases outside the gene matches: 2. Original analysis: The authors estimated nucleated cell counts from reference gene primer amplification. Here immunoSEQ multiplex PCR was the method, and the copy in TCRdb shows in-frame clones only, minus some. From that table come the V and J calls and clone size; the DNA was used to work out D and trimming. The repertoire holds 60,000 to 70,000 clones, with 65% to 90% as singletons. The chain is built from TRBV5-1 and TRBJ2-1; 9 bases match TRBD1. The sample consisted of peripheral blood. The sequence derives from a woman in her sixties with acute or convalescent COVID-19. The CDR3 spells CASSLGGTGSYNEQFF. CDR3 bases: TGCGCCAGCAGCTTGGGGGGGACAGGGTCCTACAATGAGCAGTTCTTC.